The 28 T cell receptor beta chains below all came from one sample that was sequenced in a study of cytotoxic CD8 clonotypes in ibrutinib-treated CLL. Libraries were prepared by immunoSEQ multiplex PCR; TCRdb keeps only in-frame clonotypes and omits some of them. The sample consists of some 300,000 clones, 80% of them appearing once. This material consisted of PBMCs, taken before ibrutinib treatment. Receptor source: a human donor with chronic lymphocytic leukemia.

The CDR3 region has the DNA TGTGCCAGCAGATCTTCGGCAACAGATACGCAGTATTTT. This sequence encodes CASRSSATDTQYF. V is TRBV28 and J is TRBJ2-3; D unresolved. Germline loops: CDR1 MDHEN, CDR2 SYDVKM. This CDR3 contains 13 residues. V was shortened by 6 bases and J by 3 bases, with 10 bases between the two germline ends.

Only one count was recorded for this clone. The chain couples TRBV5-4 to TRBJ2-7; TRBD2 aligns across 8 bases. V lost 2 bases to trimming and J lost 0 bases; unmatched junction nucleotides: 4. Germline assignment: CDR1 SGHNT and CDR2 YYREEE (reference sequence). This CDR3 has 15 residues. The CDR3 coding sequence is TGTGCCAGCAGCTTAGCGGGGGAGAGCTCCTACGAGCAGTACTTC. Its translation is CASSLAGESSYEQYF.

The gene calls are TRBV15 and TRBJ1-3; no reliable D call. The ends were cut back, 0 bases at V and 0 bases at J, with 12 bases in the middle. From germline, CDR1 is LNHNV and CDR2 YYDKDF (reference sequence). The CDR3 covers 17 residues. The CDR3 DNA reads TGTGCCACCAGCAGAGAACATGGCGGAATCTCTGGAAACACCATATATTTT. The encoded protein is CATSREHGGISGNTIYF.

The V and J genes are TRBV9 and TRBJ1-1, with D maybe TRBD1 (6 bases). V lost 0 bases and J lost 5, with 11 bases in between. The CDR3 spans 14 residues. From germline, CDR1 is SGDLS and CDR2 YYNGEE. The CDR3 sequence: CASSVAPTGTEAFF. In DNA, the CDR3 is TGTGCCAGCAGCGTAGCCCCGACAGGTACTGAAGCTTTCTTT.

The chain employs TRBV7-8 and TRBJ2-7, with D tentatively TRBD1 (5 bases). Germline V CDR1 and CDR2: SGHVS, FQNEAQ. The CDR3 covers 14 residues. V was cut by 3 bases and J by 4 bases, with 13 bases left in between. The CDR3 sequence is CASSLGPEEYEQYF. CDR3 in DNA: TGTGCCAGCAGCTTGGGGCCTGAGGAGTACGAGCAGTACTTC.

V usage is TRBV6-5 and J usage is TRBJ2-7, with 9 bases identical to TRBD2. There are 13 residues in the CDR3. Trimming took 6 bases from V and 6 from J; bases not matched to a gene: 6. Germline values: CDR1 MNHEY, CDR2 SVGAGI. CDR3 amino acids: CASRNSGSPEQYF. CDR3 nucleotides: TGTGCCAGCAGAAATAGCGGGAGCCCCGAGCAGTACTTC.

This chain links TRBV10-3 with TRBJ1-6, with TRBD1 matching 7 bases. V shed 6 bases, J shed 5 bases, and the junction held 1 base outside the gene matches. Looked up from germline, CDR1 is ENHRY and CDR2 is SYGVKD. The CDR3 extends over 13 amino acids. The CDR3 DNA sequence: TGTGCCATCAGAGACAGGGATAATTCACCCCTCCACTTT. This encodes CAIRDRDNSPLHF.

V and J are TRBV27 and TRBJ2-2; 7 bases are shared with TRBD2. The germline CDR1 and CDR2 sequences are MNHEY and SMNVEV (reference sequence). The CDR3 sequence is 18 residues long. The V and J ends lost 6 bases and 1 base, in that order; junction bases with no gene match: 14. The CDR3 coding sequence is TGTGCCAGCAGCCCTGCGGGGTTGTGGGGGGGGAACACCGGGGAGCTGTTTTTT. Translation gives CASSPAGLWGGNTGELFF.

This chain connects TRBV2 to TRBJ1-3; no reliable D call. CDR1 SNHLY and CDR2 FYNNEI come from the germline V gene. The CDR3 runs to 14 residues. V was shortened by 4 bases and J by 2 bases, with 9 bases between the two germline ends. CDR3 protein: CASSVTRAGNTIYF. The CDR3 DNA reads as TGTGCCAGCAGTGTGACGAGAGCTGGAAACACCATATATTTT.

The gene calls are TRBV6-1 and TRBJ2-5; D is ambiguous. Trimming shortened V by 2 bases and J by 5 bases, and 12 bases separated the two germline ends. This CDR3 comprises 14 residues. Germline V gives CDR1 MNHNS, CDR2 SASEGT. CDR3 sequence: CASSEIGPIETQYF. As DNA, the CDR3 is TGTGCCAGCAGTGAAATAGGGCCAATCGAGACCCAGTACTTC.

The rearrangement joins TRBV7-2 to TRBJ2-7; D not resolved. The germline V gene has CDR1 SGHTA and CDR2 FQGNSA. The V end was cut by 2 bases, the J end by 4 bases, with 12 bases between. The CDR3 runs to 14 residues. CDR3 protein: CASSLPYDPYEQYF. CDR3 bases: TGTGCCAGCAGCTTACCCTACGATCCATACGAGCAGTACTTC.

In DNA, the CDR3 is TGCAGCGTAAAGACTAGCGGGAGAGGTGGGACCCAGTACTTC. Its translation is CSVKTSGRGGTQYF. The rearrangement links TRBV29-1 to TRBJ2-5; 12 bases map to TRBD2. The CDR3 spans 14 residues. J lost 7 bases, V lost 6 bases, and 9 bases had no gene match. CDR1 SQVTM and CDR2 ANQGSEA come from the germline V gene.

The V and J genes are TRBV4-3 and TRBJ2-4, with 11 positions matching TRBD2. CDR1 is LGHNA, CDR2 YSLEER, per germline. The ends lost 1 base at V and 8 bases at J; junction bases unmatched: 4. The CDR3 has 15 amino acids. The CDR3 spells CASSQGGTSGDIQYF. In DNA, the CDR3 is TGCGCCAGCAGCCAAGGTGGGACTAGCGGTGACATTCAGTACTTC.

This clone appeared a few times. CDR3 region: CASSAQPGPASEQYF. The CDR3 DNA reads TGTGCCAGCAGCGCACAACCGGGACCAGCAAGCGAGCAGTACTTC. The chain combines TRBV11-2 with TRBJ2-7; tentatively, D is TRBD1 or TRBD2 (5 bases each). From germline, CDR1 is SGHAT and CDR2 FQNNGV. Between the trimmed V and J ends, which lost 5 bases and 6 bases, there was a span of 20 bases. The CDR3 spans 15 residues.

CDR3 sequence (DNA): TGTGCCTGGAGTGGGTTGGGGCTCAGTGGAAACACCATATATTTT. Protein product: CAWSGLGLSGNTIYF. This chain connects TRBV30 to TRBJ1-3, with D perhaps matching TRBD1 (5 bases). This CDR3 region has 15 residues. V was pared by 1 base and J by 3 bases, with 13 bases between. Germline lookup yields CDR1 GTSNPN and CDR2 SVGIG (reference sequence).

The V call is TRBV5-1, the J call TRBJ2-7, with D tentatively TRBD2 (5 bases). The V gene's germline CDR1 is SGHRS and CDR2 YFSETQ. V was pared by 3 bases and J by 3 bases, with 10 bases between. This CDR3 has 13 residues. The CDR3 loop reads CASSSSGIYEQYF. DNA for the CDR3: TGCGCCAGCAGCTCCTCCGGGATCTACGAGCAGTACTTC.

J is TRBJ2-5 and V is TRBV27, with D perhaps matching TRBD1 (5 bases). The CDR3 is 13 residues long. Trimming left V 3 bases short and J 5 bases short, with 10 bases between. Germline CDR1 reads MNHEY; CDR2 reads SMNVEV (reference sequence). CDR3 coding DNA: TGTGCCAGCAGTTTGTCAGGGATGGAGACCCAGTACTTC. It specifies CASSLSGMETQYF.

V is TRBV29-1 and J is TRBJ1-1, with D possibly matching TRBD1 (6 bases). The V gene lost 7 bases and the J gene lost 0 bases, with 15 bases spanning the gap. CDR1 is SQVTM and CDR2 is ANQGSEA in the germline V gene. The CDR3 loop spans 14 amino acids. Here the CDR3 reads CSAVVQGMNTEAFF. The CDR3 DNA follows: TGCAGCGCCGTGGTACAGGGTATGAACACTGAAGCTTTCTTT.

This sequence joins TRBV25-1 and TRBJ2-7; tentatively, D is TRBD2 (6 bases). Trimming took 0 bases from V and 6 from J, leaving 18 bases between them. This CDR3 comprises 16 residues. The germline V gene encodes CDR1 MGHDK and CDR2 SYGVNS. The CDR3 DNA reads TGTGCCAGCAGTGAATATGTGGAGGGCCCGTTGTCCGAGCAGTACTTC. Protein sequence: CASSEYVEGPLSEQYF.

DNA of the CDR3: TGTGCCAGCAGGAGATCACAGGGCTCGATTGAAAAACTGTTTTTT. Its translation is CASRRSQGSIEKLFF. V and J are TRBV2 and TRBJ1-4; possible D gene TRBD1, 6 bases. The CDR3 covers 15 residues. V was cut by 6 bases and J by 7 bases, with 18 bases left in between. Germline V gives CDR1 SNHLY, CDR2 FYNNEI.

For the CDR3, the DNA is TGTGCCAGCAGCTTAGAAGGAAACCCCAACTATGGCTACACCTTC. Translation: CASSLEGNPNYGYTF. The chain uses TRBV5-6 and TRBJ1-2; D call uncertain. Germline values: CDR1 SGHDT, CDR2 YYEEEE. With 2 bases removed from V and 2 bases from J, the gap between germline ends came to 13 bases. The CDR3 has 15 residues.

This chain links TRBV6-5 with TRBJ1-1; unclear D gene. Trimming removed 6 bases from V and 5 bases from J, with 16 bases in between. Germline CDR1 reads MNHEY; CDR2 reads SVGAGI. The CDR3 sequence is 14 residues long. CDR3 residues: CASRRQAMGTEAFF. The DNA of the CDR3 is TGTGCCAGCAGACGTCAGGCAATGGGTACTGAAGCTTTCTTT.

CDR3 nucleotides: TGTGCCAGCAGCCCTACGGGCAGCCAAGAGACCCAGTACTTC. Protein sequence: CASSPTGSQETQYF. The genes are TRBV27 and TRBJ2-5; D not certain. The ends were cut back, 6 bases at V and 1 base at J, with 12 bases in the middle. In germline, CDR1 is MNHEY, CDR2 SMNVEV (reference sequence). This CDR3 is 14 amino acids long.

This clone was seen only once. The gene calls are TRBV13 and TRBJ2-2; TRBD2 agrees at 9 bases. There are 16 residues in the CDR3. CDR1 is PRHDT, CDR2 FYEKMQ, per germline (reference sequence). The trim removed 5 bases at V and 3 bases at J, leaving 7 bases unmatched. CDR3 DNA: TGTGCCAGCAGCCCAAAAGCGGGAGGAGACACCGGGGAGCTGTTTTTT. Its protein product is CASSPKAGGDTGELFF.

This clone has only one observation. CDR3: CASSQDRSSPYEQYF. The CDR3 DNA sequence: TGCGCCAGCAGCCAAGATAGGTCCAGCCCCTACGAGCAGTACTTC. The V gene is TRBV4-3, the J gene TRBJ2-7; D is ambiguous. CDR1 is LGHNA and CDR2 is YSLEER in the germline V gene. The ends were cut back, 0 bases at V and 2 bases at J, with 11 bases in the middle. The CDR3 sequence is 15 residues long.

The chain combines TRBV27 with TRBJ2-5; 7 positions agree with TRBD1. CDR3 length: 15 residues. The germline V gene has CDR1 MNHEY and CDR2 SMNVEV (reference sequence). V shed 4 bases and J 3 bases; nucleotides not matched to a gene: 8. The CDR3 protein is CASSSLITGEETQYF. The CDR3 coding sequence is TGTGCCAGCAGTTCCCTGATCACAGGGGAAGAGACCCAGTACTTC.

V and J are TRBV29-1 and TRBJ2-7; 10 bases are a match to TRBD1. V lost 7 bases to trimming and J lost 5 bases; unmatched junction nucleotides: 11. Germline lookup yields CDR1 SQVTM and CDR2 ANQGSEA. The length of the CDR3 is 14 residues. Here the CDR3 reads CSAIRDRGLNEQYF. The CDR3 DNA reads as TGCAGCGCCATCCGGGACAGGGGACTGAACGAGCAGTACTTC.

The chain is built from TRBV27 and TRBJ2-2; TRBD2 matches 7 bases. Germline V gives CDR1 MNHEY, CDR2 SMNVEV (reference sequence). J was trimmed by 6 bases and V by 6 bases; bases with no gene match: 4. The CDR3 is 13 residues long. CDR3 residues: CASRREGAGELFF. Here the CDR3 DNA reads TGTGCCAGCAGGAGGGAGGGCGCCGGGGAGCTGTTTTTT.